This is a list of T cell receptor beta chains from one sample in a study of siplizumab effects on memory and regulatory T cells. Sequencing was performed with immunoSEQ multiplex PCR; in TCRdb, only in-frame clones are kept and a portion is missing. The repertoire consists of 70,000 to 100,000 clones, with over 85% occurring once and the leading ten covering 5.5% to 7.5%. Sample: CD8+ T cells sorted from blood. Receptor source: a human donor in good health. The conserved cysteine and the conserved F or W are not part of the CDR3 here. Each record gives: J gene, V gene, CDR3 protein.

>TRBJ1-3|TRBV5-6
ASSLRVSSGNTIY
>TRBJ2-1|TRBV30
AITGGSYNEQF
>TRBJ2-1|TRBV19
ASTTAGTHNEQF
>TRBJ1-1|TRBV5-1
ASSSGQGNTEAF
>TRBJ2-7|TRBV27
ASSPQGLANYEQY
>TRBJ2-7|TRBV7-9
ASSLKGASSYEQY
>TRBJ1-2|TRBV27
ASSLEGHLNYGYT
>TRBJ2-3|TRBV5-1
ASSLDNQKGGDTQY
>TRBJ1-1|TRBV7-9
ASSSAVGWPTEAF
>TRBJ2-7|TRBV10-3
AISESRASSGGPSYEQY
>TRBJ2-7|TRBV5-1
ASSAGTSGTYEQY
>TRBJ2-1|TRBV10-3
AISELGDIYNEQF
>TRBJ1-2|TRBV29-1
SVVPVYGYT
>TRBJ1-4|TRBV11-3
ASSLRGQEKLF
>TRBJ2-3|TRBV9
ASATLAGDTDTQY
>TRBJ1-3|TRBV27
ASSPGVSGNTIY
>TRBJ2-7|TRBV29-1
SVIDGAGGEEQY
>TRBJ2-1|TRBV19
ASSLSSYNEQF
>TRBJ2-7|TRBV11-2
ASSLGVRGYEQY
>TRBJ1-1|TRBV7-3
ASSPEDGGTEAF
>TRBJ1-2|TRBV5-1
ASSPRSNYGYT
>TRBJ2-3|TRBV19
ASSLLPTSGGPRDTQY
>TRBJ1-1|TRBV30
AWSQPPDTEAF
>TRBJ2-1|TRBV19
ASSISGGSSYNEQF
>TRBJ1-2|TRBV30
AWETGDYGYT